Shown below are 27 T cell receptor beta chains from a single sample sequenced in a study of shared clonotypes between healthy human individuals. Profiling relied on immunoSEQ multiplex PCR, and the TCRdb table lists in-frame clones only, not all of them. Of about 2 million clones in the sample, just under 95% are singletons; the top ten hold around 1.1%. The naive CD8 subset, CD45RO-negative cells positively selected for CCR7, excluded terminally differentiated effector memory CD45RA+ cells. Sequenced material: naive CD8+ T cells sorted from blood. These receptors originate from a man aged 18 to 30 in good health.

This chain connects TRBV4-1 to TRBJ2-3; 10 bases are a match to TRBD2. The CDR3 is made up of 16 amino acids. With V trimmed by 3 bases and J by 1 base, 4 bases remained unmatched. Looked up from germline, CDR1 is MGHRA and CDR2 is YSYEKL. CDR3 sequence: CASSQVGLAGTDTQYF. The CDR3 DNA follows: TGCGCCAGCAGCCAGGTCGGACTAGCGGGCACAGATACGCAGTATTTT.

The chain carries TRBV4-1 and TRBJ1-5; D is uncertain. The CDR3 runs to 14 residues. V lost 4 bases to trimming and J lost 1 base, with 8 bases between them. Germline V gene lookup returns CDR1 MGHRA and CDR2 YSYEKL. Here the CDR3 reads CASSLGTSNQPQHF. As DNA, the CDR3 is TGCGCCAGCAGCCTCGGTACAAGCAATCAGCCCCAGCATTTT.

V is TRBV6-5 and J is TRBJ2-7; 7 positions match TRBD2. CDR3 size: 16 residues. The trim removed 0 bases at V and 3 bases at J, leaving 8 bases unmatched. Per the germline V gene, CDR1 is MNHEY and CDR2 is SVGAGI. This CDR3 reads CASSYSKGLAVYEQYF. DNA for the CDR3: TGTGCCAGCAGTTACTCGAAAGGCCTAGCGGTCTACGAGCAGTACTTC.

Points on this clone: Other DNA sequences within the sample encode an identical CDR3. The J gene is TRBJ1-1, the V gene TRBV5-1; D might be TRBD1 (6 bases). From germline, CDR1 is SGHRS and CDR2 YFSETQ. CDR3 length equals 15 residues. V was shortened by 1 base and J by 0 bases, with 10 bases between the two germline ends. CDR3 residues: CASSLSGGLNTEAFF. The CDR3 DNA reads as TGCGCCAGCAGCTTGAGCGGGGGCCTGAACACTGAAGCTTTCTTT.

V usage is TRBV7-9 and J usage is TRBJ1-2; D is perhaps TRBD1 (6 bases). Looked up from germline, CDR1 is SEHNR and CDR2 is FQNEAQ (reference sequence). The CDR3 runs 15 residues. Trimming pared 7 bases from V and 6 bases from J, leaving 21 bases between. Written as DNA, the CDR3 is TGTGCCAGCACCGACACCAGACAGGCCCCTAATGGCTACACCTTC. Protein product: CASTDTRQAPNGYTF.

This clone was counted between two and nine times. Other DNA sequences in this sample translate to the same CDR3. V gene TRBV5-6 combines with J gene TRBJ2-3, with D unresolved. Germline CDR1 reads SGHDT; CDR2 reads YYEEEE. The CDR3 consists of 12 residues. Trimming cost V 2 bases and J 4 bases, with 5 bases left between them. This chain's CDR3 is CASSFQADTQYF. The CDR3 DNA follows: TGTGCCAGCAGCTTCCAGGCAGATACGCAGTATTTT.

Concerning this clone itself: At the DNA level, this CDR3 is encoded by other sequences in the same sample as well. The CDR3, as DNA: TGTGCCAGCAGCTTAGACTTAATTTCCGGGGAGCTGTTTTTT. Its protein product is CASSLDLISGELFF. V and J are TRBV7-2 and TRBJ2-2; D is ambiguous. Trimming took off 1 base at V and 6 bases at J, with 9 bases between the two ends. The germline V gene has CDR1 SGHTA and CDR2 FQGNSA. There are 14 residues in the CDR3.

This sequence joins TRBV29-1 and TRBJ2-7; D possibly corresponds to TRBD2 (6 bases). From germline, CDR1 is SQVTM and CDR2 ANQGSEA. The V end was cut by 1 base, the J end by 0 bases, with 13 bases between. The CDR3 runs 15 residues. This CDR3 is CSVEVAGRSSYEQYF. The CDR3 nucleotides are TGCAGCGTTGAAGTCGCGGGGAGAAGCTCCTACGAGCAGTACTTC.

The rearrangement joins TRBV28 to TRBJ1-2; 8 nucleotides line up with TRBD1. This CDR3 contains 12 residues. Trimming at V came to 4 bases and at J to 6 bases, leaving 1 base not matched to a gene. Germline CDR1 is MDHEN and CDR2 is SYDVKM. The CDR3 is CASSSTGDGYTF. The DNA for the CDR3 is TGTGCCAGCAGTTCGACAGGGGATGGCTACACCTTC.

The V call is TRBV5-1, the J call TRBJ2-1; D is perhaps TRBD2 (6 bases). CDR3 length: 14 residues. The germline CDR1 and CDR2 sequences are SGHRS and YFSETQ. V was trimmed by 0 bases and J by 7 bases, leaving 11 bases between them. The DNA for the CDR3 is TGCGCCAGCAGCTTGGACGGACGGGAGAATGAGCAGTTCTTC. This sequence encodes CASSLDGRENEQFF.

In DNA form, the CDR3 reads TGCGCCAGCAGCCCAGAAACCGGGACAGTGGCTAACTATGGCTACACCTTC. Translated: CASSPETGTVANYGYTF. The genes are TRBV5-1 and TRBJ1-2; TRBD1 aligns across 7 bases. Unmatched junction bases numbered 12, after V lost 4 bases and J lost 0 bases. This CDR3 has 17 amino acids. Per the germline V gene, CDR1 is SGHRS and CDR2 is YFSETQ. Filled out from reference TRBV5-1 and TRBJ1-2, the complete variable domain reads KAGVTQTPRYLIKTRGQQVTLSCSPISGHRSVSWYQQTPGQGLQFLFEYFSETQRNKGNFPGRFSGRQFSNSRSEMNVSTLELGDSALYLCASSPETGTVANYGYTFGSGTRLTVV.

The chain employs TRBV6-1 and TRBJ2-7; unclear D gene. The CDR3 sequence is 11 residues long. Trimming cost V 8 bases and J 3 bases, with 8 bases left between them. The V gene's germline CDR1 is MNHNS and CDR2 SASEGT. The CDR3 nucleotides are TGTGCCAGCGTCTCGGGCTACGAGCAGTACTTC. Its protein product is CASVSGYEQYF.

This CDR3 reads CASSLGGNGNEQYF. CDR3 nucleotides: TGTGCCAGCAGTTTGGGAGGGAATGGAAACGAGCAGTACTTC. The chain recombines TRBV27 with TRBJ2-7; 7 bases align to TRBD2. The CDR3 extends over 14 amino acids. V was clipped by 3 bases and J by 5 bases; unmatched bases: 7. Germline-derived CDR1 and CDR2 are MNHEY and SMNVEV (reference sequence).

The chain uses TRBV14 and TRBJ2-7, with 8 bases identical to TRBD2. The germline CDR1 and CDR2 sequences are SGHDN and FVKESK. V was clipped by 3 bases and J by 0 bases; unmatched bases: 4. The CDR3 spans 15 residues. The CDR3 is CASSHMAGGSYEQYF. The CDR3 DNA sequence: TGTGCCAGCAGCCACATGGCGGGGGGCTCCTACGAGCAGTACTTC.

The gene calls are TRBV2 and TRBJ1-2, with no clear D. Trimming removed 4 bases at V and 1 base at J, with 4 bases between. The germline CDR1 and CDR2 sequences are SNHLY and FYNNEI. The CDR3 is 12 amino acids. CDR3 amino acids: CASSVSNYGYTF. CDR3 bases: TGTGCCAGCAGTGTCAGTAACTATGGCTACACCTTC.

About this clone itself: The same CDR3 is also encoded by other DNA sequences in this sample. CDR3 coding DNA: TGTGCCAGCAGTTGGGGAGGTAGCACAGATACGCAGTATTTT. Translation: CASSWGGSTDTQYF. V gene TRBV6-5 combines with J gene TRBJ2-3, with a weak D call TRBD2 (6 bases). CDR1 and CDR2 from the germline V gene are MNHEY and SVGAGI. V lost 4 bases and J lost 0, with 8 bases in between. The CDR3 is 14 residues long.

The rearrangement joins TRBV27 to TRBJ1-5, with D unresolved. CDR3 length equals 13 residues. The ends were cut back, 6 bases at V and 1 base at J, with 7 bases in the middle. Germline CDR1 MNHEY, CDR2 SMNVEV (reference sequence). This CDR3 reads CASSQRSNQPQHF. CDR3 bases: TGTGCCAGCAGCCAGAGAAGCAATCAGCCCCAGCATTTT.

As DNA, the CDR3 is TGTGCCAGCAGCTTGGGGGACAGGCCCTACGAGCAGTACTTC. Translated, it gives CASSLGDRPYEQYF. V gene TRBV5-6 combines with J gene TRBJ2-7; 8 bases match TRBD1. Germline V lookup: CDR1 SGHDT, CDR2 YYEEEE. The CDR3 totals 14 residues. V was clipped by 0 bases and J by 2 bases; unmatched bases: 1.

This chain connects TRBV29-1 to TRBJ2-7; 10 nucleotides match TRBD1. The CDR3 has 13 amino acids. The junction had 9 bases not matched to a gene; V was cut back by 6 bases and J by 7 bases. Germline CDR1 SQVTM, CDR2 ANQGSEA. The CDR3 DNA is TGCAGCGTCTCGGGACAGGGGCCCCTGGAGCAGTACTTC. It yields the protein CSVSGQGPLEQYF.

The rearrangement joins TRBV5-6 to TRBJ2-7, with 7 bases fitting TRBD1. Looked up from germline, CDR1 is SGHDT and CDR2 is YYEEEE. The V and J ends lost 0 bases and 0 bases, in that order; junction bases with no gene match: 6. The CDR3 has 16 amino acids. CDR3 amino acids: CASSLEGGQLSYEQYF. In nucleotides, the CDR3 is TGTGCCAGCAGCTTGGAAGGGGGCCAACTCTCCTACGAGCAGTACTTC.

This clone has just one count. The chain joins TRBV7-3 to TRBJ2-1, with D perhaps TRBD1 or TRBD2 (6 bases each). The CDR3 extends over 15 amino acids. V lost 0 bases and J 4 bases, leaving 10 bases between the germline ends. Germline V gives CDR1 SGHTA, CDR2 FQGTGA. CDR3 nucleotides: TGTGCCAGCAGCTTAACATCGGGGGCATACAATGAGCAGTTCTTC. Encoded protein: CASSLTSGAYNEQFF.

This chain connects TRBV14 to TRBJ2-2; TRBD1 agrees at 9 bases. In germline, CDR1 is SGHDN, CDR2 FVKESK. Trimming at V came to 0 bases and at J to 2 bases, leaving 4 bases not matched to a gene. This CDR3 is 17 amino acids long. The CDR3 nucleotides are TGTGCCAGCAGCCAAGACGTGGGACAGGGAAACACCGGGGAGCTGTTTTTT. As protein: CASSQDVGQGNTGELFF.

V gene TRBV9 combines with J gene TRBJ2-3; D possibly corresponds to TRBD2 (7 bases). V was trimmed by 5 bases and J by 6 bases, leaving 22 bases between them. The CDR3 totals 16 residues. Germline values: CDR1 SGDLS, CDR2 YYNGEE. CDR3 DNA sequence: TGTGCCAGCAGTGAAATGGGCGGGGGCCCCAGGGATACGCAGTATTTT. Amino acid sequence: CASSEMGGGPRDTQYF.

The chain links TRBV29-1 to TRBJ1-2, with TRBD1 matching 9 bases. Trimming at V came to 4 bases and at J to 5 bases, leaving 8 bases not matched to a gene. Per the germline V gene, CDR1 is SQVTM and CDR2 is ANQGSEA. The CDR3 is 14 residues long. The CDR3 is CSVGPGQGDYGYTF. The CDR3 region has the DNA TGCAGCGTTGGCCCGGGACAGGGAGATTATGGCTACACCTTC.

This chain uses TRBV9 with TRBJ2-7; TRBD2 matches at 7 bases. Trimming at V came to 3 bases and at J to 2 bases, leaving 11 bases not matched to a gene. Looked up from germline, CDR1 is SGDLS and CDR2 is YYNGEE. This CDR3 region has 16 residues. The CDR3 DNA is TGTGCCAGCAGCGGCGAGGGAGGGACGGTCGCCTACGAGCAGTACTTC. Translation: CASSGEGGTVAYEQYF.

The chain employs TRBV6-5 and TRBJ2-1; a possible D gene is TRBD1 (5 bases). The CDR3 totals 13 residues. Trimming took 8 bases from V and 5 from J, leaving 13 bases between them. CDR1 and CDR2 (germline): MNHEY, SVGAGI. CDR3 DNA sequence: TGTGCCAGCTGGGGCAATCCAAACAATGAGCAGTTCTTC. It translates to CASWGNPNNEQFF.

The chain is built from TRBV6-6 and TRBJ2-7; D not certain. Germline-derived CDR1 and CDR2 are MNHNY and SVGAGI (reference sequence). The V end lost 5 bases, the J end lost 6 bases, and 14 bases lay between the germline ends. This CDR3 has 13 amino acids. The CDR3 sequence: CASSPTDHREQYF. CDR3 sequence (DNA): TGTGCCAGCAGTCCTACGGACCATCGCGAGCAGTACTTC.